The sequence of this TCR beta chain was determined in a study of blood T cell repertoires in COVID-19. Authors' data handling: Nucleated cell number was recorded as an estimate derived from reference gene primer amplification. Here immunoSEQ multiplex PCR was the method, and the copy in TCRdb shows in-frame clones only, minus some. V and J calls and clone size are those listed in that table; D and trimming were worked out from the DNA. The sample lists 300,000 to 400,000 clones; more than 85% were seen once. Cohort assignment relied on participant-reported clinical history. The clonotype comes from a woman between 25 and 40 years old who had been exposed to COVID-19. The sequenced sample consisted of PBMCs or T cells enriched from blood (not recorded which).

Here the CDR3 DNA reads TGCGCCAGCAGCTTGGACAGGGGGCTGGGTTCACCCCTCCACTTT. This gives the protein CASSLDRGLGSPLHF. This chain links TRBV5-1 with TRBJ1-6; TRBD1 matches 9 bases. This CDR3 spans 15 amino acids. The trim removed 0 bases at V and 9 bases at J, leaving 4 bases unmatched. Germline V lookup: CDR1 SGHRS, CDR2 YFSETQ.